This T cell receptor beta chain was recovered during a study of Graves' ophthalmopathy and Graves' hyperthyroidism. Germline V gene sequence: CDR1 MNHEY, CDR2 SVGAGI. This CDR3 has 18 residues. V lost 2 bases to trimming and J lost 3 bases; unmatched junction nucleotides: 10. The sequenced template was RNA, covering the TCR beta CDR3 region. RT-PCR in the first round used HTBI primers; a second-round multiplex PCR followed. TCRdb re-derived calls from the multiplex PCR reads in MiXCR, one entry per CDR3 protein. The sample consists of approximately 700,000 distinct CDR3 sequences, over 40% of them appearing once.

The origin of this receptor is an adult man with Graves' ophthalmopathy. The sequencing input was peripheral blood. The gene calls are TRBV6-5 and TRBJ1-6; the match to TRBD1 covers 7 bases. The CDR3 protein is CASSYRGLSISYNSPLHF. DNA for the CDR3: TGTGCCAGCAGTTACAGGGGGCTAAGCATAAGCTATAATTCACCCCTCCACTTT.